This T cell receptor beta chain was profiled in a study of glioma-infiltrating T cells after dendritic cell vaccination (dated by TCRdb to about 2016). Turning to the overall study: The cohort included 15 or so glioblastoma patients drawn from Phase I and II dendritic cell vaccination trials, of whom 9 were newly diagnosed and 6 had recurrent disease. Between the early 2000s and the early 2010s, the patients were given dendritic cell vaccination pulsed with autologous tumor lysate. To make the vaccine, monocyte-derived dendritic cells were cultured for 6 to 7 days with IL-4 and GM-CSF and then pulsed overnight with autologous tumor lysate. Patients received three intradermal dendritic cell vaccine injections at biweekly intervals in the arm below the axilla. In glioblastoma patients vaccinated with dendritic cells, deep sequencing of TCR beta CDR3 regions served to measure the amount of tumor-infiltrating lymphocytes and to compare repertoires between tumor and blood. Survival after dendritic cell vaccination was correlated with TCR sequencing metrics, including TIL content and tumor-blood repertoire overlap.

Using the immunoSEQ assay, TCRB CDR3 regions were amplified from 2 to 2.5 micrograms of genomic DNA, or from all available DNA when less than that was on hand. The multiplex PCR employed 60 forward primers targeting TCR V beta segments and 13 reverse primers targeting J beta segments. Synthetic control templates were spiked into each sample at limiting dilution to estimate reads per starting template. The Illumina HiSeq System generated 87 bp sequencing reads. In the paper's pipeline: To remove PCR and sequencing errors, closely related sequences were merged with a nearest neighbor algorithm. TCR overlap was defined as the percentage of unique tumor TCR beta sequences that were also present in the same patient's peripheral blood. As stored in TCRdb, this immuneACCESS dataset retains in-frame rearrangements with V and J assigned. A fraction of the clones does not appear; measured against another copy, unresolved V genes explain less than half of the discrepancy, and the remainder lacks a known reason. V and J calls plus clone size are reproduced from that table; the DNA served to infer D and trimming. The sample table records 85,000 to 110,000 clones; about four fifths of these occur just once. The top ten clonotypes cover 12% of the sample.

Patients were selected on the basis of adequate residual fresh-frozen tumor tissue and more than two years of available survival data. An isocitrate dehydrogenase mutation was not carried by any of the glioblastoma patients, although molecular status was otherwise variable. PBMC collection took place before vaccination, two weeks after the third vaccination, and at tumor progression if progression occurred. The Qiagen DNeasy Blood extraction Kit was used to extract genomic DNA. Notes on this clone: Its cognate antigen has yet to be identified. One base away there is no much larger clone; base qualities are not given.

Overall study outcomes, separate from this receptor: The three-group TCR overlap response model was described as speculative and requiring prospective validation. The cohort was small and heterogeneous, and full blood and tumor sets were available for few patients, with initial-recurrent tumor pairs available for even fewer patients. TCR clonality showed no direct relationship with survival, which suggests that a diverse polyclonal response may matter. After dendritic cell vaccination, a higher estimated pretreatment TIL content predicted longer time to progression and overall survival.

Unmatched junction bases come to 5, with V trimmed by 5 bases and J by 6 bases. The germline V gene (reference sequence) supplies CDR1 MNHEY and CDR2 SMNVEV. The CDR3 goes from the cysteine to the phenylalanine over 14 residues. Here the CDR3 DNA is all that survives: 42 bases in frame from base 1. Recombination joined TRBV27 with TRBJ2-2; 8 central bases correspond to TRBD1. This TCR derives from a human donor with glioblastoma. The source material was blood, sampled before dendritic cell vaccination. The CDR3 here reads CASSTQTGAGELFF. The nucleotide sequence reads TGTGCCAGCAGTACGCAGACAGGGGCCGGGGAGCTGTTTTTT.